Below are 20 T cell receptor beta chains sequenced from a single sample in a study of T-cell reconstitution after alpha-beta-depleted transplantation in children. Unique molecular identifiers were used in preparing the TCRbeta library. TCRdb reanalysed the PCR reads using MiXCR and keeps one entry per CDR3 protein. The sample includes 750,000 to 950,000 distinct CDR3 sequences, roughly 15% of them seen just once. The source material was PBMCs, mostly from graft donor cells, sampled 360 days after TCRalphabeta/CD19-depleted stem cell transplant. These receptors were obtained from a male patient aged 10 to 17 who had a stem cell transplant for acute lymphoblastic leukemia, so the T cells may come from the graft donor.

This clonotype came up many times. This chain uses TRBV5-1 with TRBJ2-1, with D tentatively TRBD1 (5 bases). Germline V CDR1 and CDR2: SGHRS, YFSETQ. This CDR3 has 15 residues. The V end was cut by 4 bases, the J end by 7 bases, with 18 bases between. CDR3 sequence reads: CASSRGVGRVNEQFF. CDR3 sequence (DNA): TGCGCCAGCAGCCGTGGGGTGGGCAGGGTGAATGAGCAGTTCTTC.

In its sample, this clonotype was seen a few times. The gene calls are TRBV19 and TRBJ1-5; D is uncertain. V was pared by 3 bases and J by 0 bases, with 9 bases between. The germline V gene encodes CDR1 LNHDA and CDR2 SQIVND (reference sequence). The CDR3 is 15 residues long. CDR3 nucleotide sequence: TGTGCCAGTAGTATCGTGTCCGGTAGCAATCAGCCCCAGCATTTT. It codes for CASSIVSGSNQPQHF.

This clonotype was detected a few times. The V and J genes are TRBV13 and TRBJ2-7; TRBD1 might be the D (7 bases). This CDR3 has 14 residues. Germline loops: CDR1 PRHDT, CDR2 FYEKMQ (reference sequence). Trimming left V 5 bases short and J 3 bases short, with 14 bases between. The CDR3 region has the DNA TGTGCCAGCAGCGGTGCGGGACAGCTCTACGAGCAGTACTTC. Its translation: CASSGAGQLYEQYF. Supplemented by reference TRBV13 and TRBJ2-7, the full variable domain reads AAGVIQSPRHLIKEKRETATLKCYPIPRHDTVYWYQQGPGQDPQFLISFYEKMQSDKGSIPDRFSAQQFSDYHSELNMSSLELGDSALYFCASSGAGQLYEQYFGPGTRLTVT.

In its sample, this clonotype was seen many times. CDR3 sequence: CASTLQGATGELFF. The CDR3, as DNA: TGCGCCAGCACCCTACAGGGGGCGACCGGGGAGCTGTTTTTT. The V gene is TRBV5-1, the J gene TRBJ2-2; 9 bases map to TRBD1. Looked up from germline, CDR1 is SGHRS and CDR2 is YFSETQ. The CDR3 loop spans 14 amino acids. The J segment lost 5 bases and the V segment lost 6 bases, leaving 5 bases of the junction unmatched.

This clonotype was observed a few times. This chain joins TRBV5-1 and TRBJ2-7, with TRBD2 as a possible D gene (6 bases). This CDR3 comprises 14 residues. Germline V lookup: CDR1 SGHRS, CDR2 YFSETQ. V dropped 3 bases and J dropped 3 bases, with 13 bases sitting between them. The CDR3 sequence: CASSSGLLFYEQYF. CDR3 DNA sequence: TGCGCCAGCAGCTCGGGACTCCTTTTCTACGAGCAGTACTTC.

The genes are TRBV5-1 and TRBJ2-5; TRBD2 matches at 14 bases. With V trimmed by 4 bases and J by 5 bases, 7 bases remained unmatched. In germline, CDR1 is SGHRS, CDR2 YFSETQ. The CDR3 sequence is 16 residues long. The CDR3 DNA follows: TGCGCCAGCAGCGTGGGACTAGCGGGAGAGGAGGAGACCCAGTACTTC. Translation gives CASSVGLAGEEETQYF.

A single count supports this clonotype. V and J are TRBV20-1 and TRBJ1-6, with D perhaps TRBD1 (6 bases). The CDR3 loop spans 15 amino acids. Trimming pared 3 bases from V and 10 bases from J, leaving 19 bases between. Germline V gene lookup returns CDR1 DFQATT and CDR2 SNEGSKA (reference sequence). CDR3 in amino acids: CSARGRGHGGSPLHF. CDR3 bases: TGCAGTGCTAGGGGCAGGGGACACGGAGGGTCACCCCTCCACTTT.

This clonotype was seen a few times. The rearrangement uses TRBV7-9 and TRBJ2-7; D gene unclear. CDR1 and CDR2 (germline): SEHNR, FQNEAQ (reference sequence). This CDR3 is built from 18 residues. V was trimmed by 2 bases and J by 0 bases, leaving 20 bases between them. This chain's CDR3 is CASSLTPSDLGFSYEQYF. CDR3 coding DNA: TGTGCCAGCAGCTTAACTCCGTCCGACCTGGGGTTCTCCTACGAGCAGTACTTC.

This clonotype was counted only a few times. The chain uses TRBV12-3 or TRBV12-4 and TRBJ1-5; 11 bases align to TRBD1. The CDR3 loop spans 15 amino acids. V was pared by 7 bases and J by 4 bases, with 6 bases of the junction left unmatched. The CDR3 protein is CASTRGTGGNQPQHF. DNA of the CDR3: TGTGCCAGCACCAGAGGGACAGGGGGGAATCAGCCCCAGCATTTT.

The CDR3 DNA reads TGTGCCAGTAGTGCCGGACCCCAGGGTTACGAGCAGTACTTC. Amino acid sequence: CASSAGPQGYEQYF. The chain combines TRBV19 with TRBJ2-7, with a tentative D call TRBD1 (5 bases). V dropped 5 bases and J dropped 4 bases, with 15 bases sitting between them. Germline V gene lookup returns CDR1 LNHDA and CDR2 SQIVND (reference sequence). This CDR3 has 14 amino acids.

The V and J genes are TRBV15 and TRBJ2-1, with D maybe TRBD1 (6 bases). Deletions cut 2 bases from V and 6 bases from J, with 11 bases between. Germline V gene lookup returns CDR1 LNHNV and CDR2 YYDKDF (reference sequence). This CDR3 is 14 amino acids long. In DNA form, the CDR3 reads TGTGCCACCAGCAGATCAGGGGCCCGCAATGAGCAGTTCTTC. Translation: CATSRSGARNEQFF.

V gene TRBV5-6 combines with J gene TRBJ1-2, with D perhaps matching TRBD1 (5 bases). V gave up 2 bases and J gave up 5 bases, with 13 bases separating them. CDR1 SGHDT and CDR2 YYEEEE come from the germline V gene. This CDR3 contains 14 residues. The CDR3 reads CASSFDWGVYGYTF. The CDR3 DNA reads TGTGCCAGCAGCTTCGACTGGGGGGTTTATGGCTACACCTTC.

In this sample, this clonotype turned up many times. The chain couples TRBV9 to TRBJ2-1; D is unclear. The CDR3 is made up of 15 amino acids. Germline assignment: CDR1 SGDLS and CDR2 YYNGEE. V lost 0 bases to trimming and J lost 6 bases, with 13 bases between them. The CDR3 DNA sequence: TGTGCCAGCAGCGTAGCACAATCCGAATCCAATGAGCAGTTCTTC. Its translation: CASSVAQSESNEQFF.

This chain connects TRBV4-1 to TRBJ2-2; 9 nucleotides line up with TRBD2. Germline V gene sequence: CDR1 MGHRA, CDR2 YSYEKL. The CDR3 runs 17 residues. V dropped 0 bases and J dropped 4; count of bases not matched to a gene: 6. CDR3 bases: TGCGCCAGCAGCCAAGATCAGGGTAGCGGGAGCACCGGGGAGCTGTTTTTT. The encoded protein is CASSQDQGSGSTGELFF.

This clonotype was counted many times. This sequence joins TRBV6-2 or TRBV6-3 and TRBJ2-1; 10 bases agree with TRBD2. V gave up 2 bases and J gave up 3 bases; unmatched junction bases: 4. Per the germline V gene, CDR1 is MNHEY and CDR2 is SVGEGT. The length of the CDR3 is 16 residues. The CDR3 DNA reads as TGTGCCAGCAGTTACCTATCTAGCGGGAGCTACAATGAGCAGTTCTTC. As protein: CASSYLSSGSYNEQFF.

This clonotype was recorded at least ten times. The chain uses TRBV3-1 and TRBJ2-7; 10 nucleotides line up with TRBD2. The CDR3 spans 15 residues. CDR1 and CDR2 from the germline V gene are LGHDT and YNNKEL (reference sequence). Trimming cost V 4 bases and J 2 bases; bases outside gene matches: 5. For the CDR3, the DNA is TGTGCCAGCAGCCTCCTAGCGGGAGTCACCTACGAGCAGTACTTC. This gives the protein CASSLLAGVTYEQYF.

V gene TRBV5-1 combines with J gene TRBJ2-1; D uncertain. Germline V gives CDR1 SGHRS, CDR2 YFSETQ. The CDR3 is 14 residues long. Trimming cost V 4 bases and J 9 bases, with 17 bases left between them. The CDR3 DNA reads TGCGCCAGCAGCATAATAGGGCGCTGGGGTGAGCAGTTCTTC. It translates to CASSIIGRWGEQFF.

V and J are TRBV6-1 and TRBJ2-7, with TRBD2 identical over 7 bases. Trimming cost V 4 bases and J 0 bases; bases outside gene matches: 6. Germline values: CDR1 MNHNS, CDR2 SASEGT. The CDR3 has 15 amino acids. The CDR3 reads CASSAWREGSYEQYF. The CDR3, as DNA: TGTGCCAGCAGTGCTTGGAGGGAGGGCTCCTACGAGCAGTACTTC.

In this sample, this clonotype turned up a few times. This rearrangement joins TRBV5-5 to TRBJ2-2; perhaps TRBD2 as D (5 bases). The CDR3 is 15 amino acids. The V end was cut by 0 bases, the J end by 3 bases, with 9 bases between. CDR1 and CDR2 from the germline V gene are SGHKS and YYEKEE (reference sequence). CDR3 protein: CASSLGMGDTGELFF. The CDR3 DNA follows: TGTGCCAGCAGCTTGGGAATGGGAGACACCGGGGAGCTGTTTTTT. The complete variable domain, with remaining parts taken from reference TRBV5-5 and TRBJ2-2, reads DAGVTQSPTHLIKTRGQQVTLRCSPISGHKSVSWYQQVLGQGPQFIFQYYEKEERGRGNFPDRFSARQFPNYSSELNVNALLLGDSALYLCASSLGMGDTGELFFGEGSRLTVL.

The rearrangement joins TRBV24-1 to TRBJ2-1; a weak D match, TRBD1 (7 bases). This CDR3 is 16 amino acids long. Germline CDR1 is KGHDR and CDR2 is SFDVKD. The V end lost 0 bases, the J end lost 4 bases, and 12 bases lay between the germline ends. This CDR3 reads CATSDLVPGGYNEQFF. The CDR3 nucleotides read TGTGCCACCAGTGATTTGGTTCCAGGGGGGTACAATGAGCAGTTCTTC.